These T cell receptor beta chains were read from a single sample in a study of siplizumab effects on memory and regulatory T cells. Method: immunoSEQ multiplex PCR; TCRdb's copy keeps in-frame clones and lacks some. The profile shows more than 75,000 clones, approximately 94% of them singletons. The sequencing sample was made of CD8+ T cells sorted from blood. These receptors all stem from a human donor in good health. CDR3s include the opening cysteine and the closing phenylalanine or tryptophan. D genes are given only for firm matches. Where a row states a size, it is once, few, many or the class of an expanded clone; other rows omit it.

>NA|TRBD1|TRBV19|TRBJ1-1
CASSTQTGAGDTEAFF
TGTGCCAGTAGTACCCAAACAGGGGCAGGGGACACTGAAGCTTTCTTT
>NA|NA|TRBV6-5|TRBJ2-1
CASSYSGASYNEQFF
TGTGCCAGCAGTTACTCCGGGGCTTCCTACAATGAGCAGTTCTTC
>medium-sized|NA|TRBV6-6|TRBJ1-2
CASSSSVGYHGYTF
TGTGCCAGCAGTTCCTCGGTCGGGTACCATGGCTACACCTTC
>NA|NA|TRBV27|TRBJ2-1
CASSQGWLDEQFF
TGTGCCAGCAGTCAGGGATGGCTTGATGAGCAGTTCTTC
>NA|NA|TRBV2|TRBJ1-5
CASSDSNQPQHF
TGTGCCAGCAGTGACAGTAATCAGCCCCAGCATTTT
>NA|NA|TRBV5-1|TRBJ2-7
CASSQYYEQYF
TGCGCCAGCAGCCAATATTACGAGCAGTACTTC
>NA|NA|TRBV7-9|TRBJ2-7
CASRPEWGYEQYF
TGTGCCAGCAGGCCAGAGTGGGGTTACGAGCAGTACTTC
>NA|NA|TRBV5-6|TRBJ1-3
CASSLRGIGNTIYF
TGTGCCAGCAGCTTGAGGGGTATTGGAAACACCATATATTTT
>NA|NA|TRBV6-1|TRBJ1-5
CASWERVGNQPQHF
TGTGCCAGCTGGGAGAGGGTGGGCAATCAGCCCCAGCATTTT
>NA|TRBD2|TRBV9|TRBJ2-7
CASSLGTSGSGYEQYF
TGTGCCAGCAGCCTAGGGACTAGCGGGAGCGGCTACGAGCAGTACTTC
>NA|TRBD1|TRBV6-1|TRBJ1-6
CASRGTGSSPLHF
TGTGCCAGCAGGGGGACAGGGAGTTCACCCCTCCACTTT
>NA|TRBD1|TRBV5-6|TRBJ1-5
CASSLGAGTGTIYQPQHF
TGTGCCAGCAGCTTGGGTGCCGGGACAGGGACCATTTATCAGCCCCAGCATTTT
>NA|TRBD1|TRBV19|TRBJ2-7
CASSPGTGGEEQYF
TGTGCCAGTAGCCCCGGGACAGGGGGTGAAGAGCAGTACTTC
>NA|NA|TRBV5-4|TRBJ2-7
CASSFLEAPQGEQYF
TGTGCCAGCAGCTTCCTGGAGGCCCCCCAGGGCGAGCAGTACTTC
>many|NA|TRBV2|TRBJ2-7
CASGQGGEQYF
TGTGCCAGCGGGCAGGGCGGCGAGCAGTACTTC
>once|TRBD2|TRBV7-9|TRBJ2-5
CASSLSSSGSRETQYF
TGTGCCAGCAGCTTAAGTTCTAGCGGGAGTCGGGAGACCCAGTACTTC
>NA|NA|TRBV30|TRBJ1-3
CAWTEGRAGNTIYF
TGTGCCTGGACTGAGGGCAGAGCTGGAAACACCATATATTTT
>NA|NA|TRBV4-1|TRBJ1-5
CASSQEGGARQPQHF
TGCGCCAGCAGCCAAGAAGGGGGGGCACGTCAGCCCCAGCATTTT
>NA|NA|TRBV11-2|TRBJ2-7
CASSGPLGGPVDEQYF
TGTGCCAGCAGCGGCCCGTTGGGGGGGCCGGTGGACGAGCAGTACTTC
>once|NA|TRBV29-1|TRBJ2-6
CSVEDHSGTGQQTGANVLTF
TGCAGCGTTGAAGATCACAGTGGAACGGGACAACAAACTGGGGCCAACGTCCTGACTTTC
>NA|TRBD2|TRBV9|TRBJ2-7
CASSPTGGGGSPYEQYF
TGTGCCAGCAGCCCCACTGGGGGGGGAGGGAGCCCCTACGAGCAGTACTTC
>NA|NA|TRBV4-1|TRBJ1-1
CASSQASLRTEAFF
TGCGCCAGCAGCCAGGCAAGCTTGCGCACTGAAGCTTTCTTT
>NA|NA|TRBV5-8|TRBJ2-2
CARGGSDTGELFF
TGTGCCCGCGGCGGTTCTGACACCGGGGAGCTGTTTTTT
>NA|TRBD1|TRBV13|TRBJ2-2
CASSLTGDTGELFF
TGTGCCAGCAGCTTAACAGGGGATACCGGGGAGCTGTTTTTT
>NA|NA|TRBV7-3|TRBJ2-7
CASSPSGSFGYEQYF
TGTGCCAGCAGTCCCTCCGGGTCTTTTGGCTACGAGCAGTACTTC
>NA|NA|TRBV15|TRBJ2-3
CATSRVPWASITDTQYF
TGTGCCACCAGCAGAGTTCCCTGGGCTAGCATTACAGATACGCAGTATTTT
>medium-sized|NA|TRBV6-1|TRBJ1-4
CASSDLGPGAGKKEKLFF
TGTGCCAGCAGTGATTTGGGGCCGGGCGCAGGGAAGAAGGAAAAACTGTTTTTT
>NA|NA|TRBV21-1|TRBJ1-4
CASSSRTGGRDEKLFF
TGTGCCAGCAGCTCACGGACAGGGGGCCGAGACGAAAAACTGTTTTTT
>once|NA|TRBV6-5|TRBJ1-2
CASKGGGTNYGYTF
TGTGCCAGCAAAGGTGGGGGCACCAACTATGGCTACACCTTC
>NA|TRBD2|TRBV15|TRBJ2-5
CATSPVAGGGQETQYF
TGTGCCACCAGCCCGGTAGCGGGGGGCGGGCAAGAGACCCAGTACTTC